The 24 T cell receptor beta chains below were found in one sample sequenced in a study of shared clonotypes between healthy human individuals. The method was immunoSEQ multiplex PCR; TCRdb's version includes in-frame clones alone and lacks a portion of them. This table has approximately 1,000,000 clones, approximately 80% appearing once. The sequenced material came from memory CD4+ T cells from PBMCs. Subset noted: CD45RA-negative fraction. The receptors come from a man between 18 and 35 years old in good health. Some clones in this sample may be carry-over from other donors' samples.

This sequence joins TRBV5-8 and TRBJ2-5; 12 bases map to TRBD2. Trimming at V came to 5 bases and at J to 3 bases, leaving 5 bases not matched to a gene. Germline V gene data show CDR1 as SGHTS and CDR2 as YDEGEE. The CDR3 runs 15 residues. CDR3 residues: CASSSSGRAEETQYF. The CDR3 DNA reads TGTGCCAGCAGTTCTAGCGGGAGGGCAGAAGAGACCCAGTACTTC.

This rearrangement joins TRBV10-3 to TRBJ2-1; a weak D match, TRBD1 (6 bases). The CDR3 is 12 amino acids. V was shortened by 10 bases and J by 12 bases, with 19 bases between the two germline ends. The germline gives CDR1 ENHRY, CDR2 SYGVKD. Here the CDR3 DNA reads TGTGCCACCATGGACAGTGACCTCGGGCAGTTCTTC. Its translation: CATMDSDLGQFF.

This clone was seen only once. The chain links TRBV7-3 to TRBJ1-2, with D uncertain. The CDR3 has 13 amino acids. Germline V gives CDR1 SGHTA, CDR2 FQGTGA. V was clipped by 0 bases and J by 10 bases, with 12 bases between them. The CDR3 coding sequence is TGTGCCAGCAGCTTAACGGGGATCGGCGCCTACACCTTC. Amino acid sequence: CASSLTGIGAYTF.

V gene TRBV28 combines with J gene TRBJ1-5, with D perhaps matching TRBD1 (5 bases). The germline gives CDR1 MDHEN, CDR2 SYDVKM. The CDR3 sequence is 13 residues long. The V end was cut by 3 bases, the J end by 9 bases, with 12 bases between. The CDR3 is CASSFPLRVPQHF. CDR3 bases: TGTGCCAGCAGTTTCCCCCTCAGGGTGCCCCAGCATTTT.

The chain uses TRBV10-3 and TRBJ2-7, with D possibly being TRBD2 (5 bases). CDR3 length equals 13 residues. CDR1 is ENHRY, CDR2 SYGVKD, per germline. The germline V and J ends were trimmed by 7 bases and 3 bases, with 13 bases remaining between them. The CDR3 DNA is TGTGCCATCACCGGCGGGCAGGACTACGAGCAGTACTTC. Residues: CAITGGQDYEQYF.

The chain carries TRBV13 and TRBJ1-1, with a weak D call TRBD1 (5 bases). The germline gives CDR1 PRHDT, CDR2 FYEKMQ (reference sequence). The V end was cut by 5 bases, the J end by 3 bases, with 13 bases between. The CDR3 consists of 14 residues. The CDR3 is CASSRGARDTEAFF. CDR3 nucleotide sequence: TGTGCCAGCAGCCGCGGGGCAAGGGACACTGAAGCTTTCTTT.

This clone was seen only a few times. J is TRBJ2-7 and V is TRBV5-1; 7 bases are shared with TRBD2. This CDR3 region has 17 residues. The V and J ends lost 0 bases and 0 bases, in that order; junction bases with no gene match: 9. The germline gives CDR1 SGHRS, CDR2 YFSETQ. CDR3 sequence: CASSLARGEDISYEQYF. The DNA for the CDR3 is TGCGCCAGCAGCTTGGCCCGGGGGGAGGACATCTCCTACGAGCAGTACTTC.

CDR3 DNA: TGTGCCAGCTCACCCTCAATGGGACAGGCGGACACTGAAGCTTTCTTT. Its translation: CASSPSMGQADTEAFF. The V call is TRBV18, the J call TRBJ1-1; 8 nucleotides agree with TRBD1. The CDR3 is 16 amino acids. Germline CDR1 KGHSH, CDR2 LQKENI. V was pared by 3 bases and J by 3 bases, with 9 bases of the junction left unmatched.

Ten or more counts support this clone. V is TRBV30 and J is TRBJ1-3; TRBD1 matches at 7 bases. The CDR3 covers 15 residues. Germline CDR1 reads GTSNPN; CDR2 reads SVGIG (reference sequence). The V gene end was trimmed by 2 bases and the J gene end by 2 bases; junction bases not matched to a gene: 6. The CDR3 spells CAWSTRQGTGNTIYF. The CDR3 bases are TGTGCCTGGAGTACGAGACAGGGAACTGGAAACACCATATATTTT.

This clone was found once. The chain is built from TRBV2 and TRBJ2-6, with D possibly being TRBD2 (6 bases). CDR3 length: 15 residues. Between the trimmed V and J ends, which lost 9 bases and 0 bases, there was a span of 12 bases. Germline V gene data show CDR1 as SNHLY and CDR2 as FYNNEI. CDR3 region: CASTTGGSGANVLTF. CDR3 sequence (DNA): TGTGCCAGTACCACCGGGGGCTCTGGGGCCAACGTCCTGACTTTC.

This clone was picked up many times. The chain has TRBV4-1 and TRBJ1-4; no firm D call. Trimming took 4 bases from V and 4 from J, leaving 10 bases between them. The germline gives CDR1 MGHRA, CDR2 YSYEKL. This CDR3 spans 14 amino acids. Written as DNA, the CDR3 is TGCGCCAGCAGCCTTCGGGCCCTTAATGAAAAACTGTTTTTT. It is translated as CASSLRALNEKLFF.

CDR3 protein: CASRLTSDSYNEQFF. The CDR3 DNA reads TGCGCCAGCAGGCTTACTAGCGACTCCTACAATGAGCAGTTCTTC. V and J are TRBV5-1 and TRBJ2-1, with 7 bases that match TRBD2. Germline trimming cut 5 bases from V and 0 bases from J; bases unmatched to any gene: 5. Germline CDR1 and CDR2: SGHRS and YFSETQ. The CDR3 runs 15 residues.

The CDR3 DNA reads as TGTGCCTGGAGTGTATCTAGCGCAAGCACAGATACGCAGTATTTT. Protein sequence: CAWSVSSASTDTQYF. The gene calls are TRBV30 and TRBJ2-3, with D perhaps matching TRBD2 (6 bases). CDR1 GTSNPN and CDR2 SVGIG come from the germline V gene (reference sequence). The V and J ends lost 0 bases and 0 bases respectively, with 10 bases between them. This CDR3 has 15 amino acids.

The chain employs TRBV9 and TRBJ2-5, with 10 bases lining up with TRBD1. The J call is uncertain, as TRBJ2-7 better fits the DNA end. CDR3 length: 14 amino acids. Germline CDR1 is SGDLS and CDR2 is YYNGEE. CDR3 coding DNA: TGTGCCAGCAGCGTCGGGACAGGGGTCTCCGAGCAGTACTTC. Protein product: CASSVGTGVSEQYF.

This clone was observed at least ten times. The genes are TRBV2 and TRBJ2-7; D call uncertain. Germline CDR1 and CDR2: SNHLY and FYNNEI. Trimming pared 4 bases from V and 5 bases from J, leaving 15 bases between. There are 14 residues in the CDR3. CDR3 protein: CASSAMVVGDEQYF. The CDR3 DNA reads TGTGCCAGCAGTGCGATGGTCGTGGGCGACGAGCAGTACTTC.

CDR3 in DNA: TGCAGCGTTCGTCAGAGGCTAGCGGATTCCAATGAGCAGTTCTTC. Its translation: CSVRQRLADSNEQFF. The chain has TRBV29-1 and TRBJ2-1; the match to TRBD2 covers 7 bases. The CDR3 runs 15 residues. Trimming at V came to 5 bases and at J to 6 bases, leaving 13 bases not matched to a gene. The germline gives CDR1 SQVTM, CDR2 ANQGSEA.

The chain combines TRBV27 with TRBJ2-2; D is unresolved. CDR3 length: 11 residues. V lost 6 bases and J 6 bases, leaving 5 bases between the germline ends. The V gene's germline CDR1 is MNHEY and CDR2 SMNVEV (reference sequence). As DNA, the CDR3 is TGTGCCAGCAGCCGGGCCGGGGAGCTGTTTTTT. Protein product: CASSRAGELFF.

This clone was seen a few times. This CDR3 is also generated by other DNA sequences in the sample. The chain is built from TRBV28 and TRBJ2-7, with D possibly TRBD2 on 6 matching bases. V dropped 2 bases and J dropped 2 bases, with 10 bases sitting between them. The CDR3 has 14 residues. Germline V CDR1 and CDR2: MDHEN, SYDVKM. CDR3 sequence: CASSLAGLTYEQYF. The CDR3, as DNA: TGTGCCAGCAGTTTAGCGGGACTGACCTACGAGCAGTACTTC.

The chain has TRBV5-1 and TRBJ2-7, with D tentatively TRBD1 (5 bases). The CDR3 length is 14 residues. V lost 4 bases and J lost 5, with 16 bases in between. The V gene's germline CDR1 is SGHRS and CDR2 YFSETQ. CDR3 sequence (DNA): TGCGCCAGCAGCAGGGTTGGGGCAGGTGACGAGCAGTACTTC. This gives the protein CASSRVGAGDEQYF.

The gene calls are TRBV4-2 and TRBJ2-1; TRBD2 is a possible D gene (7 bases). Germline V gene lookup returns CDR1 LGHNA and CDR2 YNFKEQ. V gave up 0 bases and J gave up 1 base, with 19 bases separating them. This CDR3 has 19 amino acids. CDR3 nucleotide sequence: TGTGCCAGCAGCCAAGAATCGGGTAGGGGGAGGGAGTCCTACAATGAGCAGTTCTTC. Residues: CASSQESGRGRESYNEQFF.

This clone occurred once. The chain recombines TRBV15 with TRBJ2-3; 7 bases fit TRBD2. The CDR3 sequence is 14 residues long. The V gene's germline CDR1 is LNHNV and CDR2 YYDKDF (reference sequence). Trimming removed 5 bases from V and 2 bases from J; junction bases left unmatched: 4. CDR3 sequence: CATSFGGSTDTQYF. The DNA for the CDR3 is TGTGCCACCAGCTTCGGGGGGTCCACAGATACGCAGTATTTT.

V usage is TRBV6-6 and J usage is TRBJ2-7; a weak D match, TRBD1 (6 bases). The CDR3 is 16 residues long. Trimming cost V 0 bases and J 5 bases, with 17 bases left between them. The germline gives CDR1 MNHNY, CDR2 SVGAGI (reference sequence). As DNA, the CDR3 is TGTGCCAGCAGTTACTCGAGGCAGGGGACGCGGAACGAGCAGTACTTC. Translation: CASSYSRQGTRNEQYF.

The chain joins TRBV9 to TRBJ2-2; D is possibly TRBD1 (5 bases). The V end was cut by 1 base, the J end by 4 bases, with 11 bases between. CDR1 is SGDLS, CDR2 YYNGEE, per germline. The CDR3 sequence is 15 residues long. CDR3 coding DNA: TGTGCCAGCAGCGTACTGGGGCGCGTCACCGGGGAGCTGTTTTTT. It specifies CASSVLGRVTGELFF.

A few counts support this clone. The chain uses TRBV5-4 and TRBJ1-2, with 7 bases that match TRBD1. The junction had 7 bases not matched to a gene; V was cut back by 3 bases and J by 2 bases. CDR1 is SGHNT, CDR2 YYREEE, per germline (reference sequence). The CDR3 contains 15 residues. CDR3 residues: CASSSEAQGNYGYTF. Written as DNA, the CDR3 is TGTGCCAGCAGCTCCGAAGCACAGGGGAACTATGGCTACACCTTC. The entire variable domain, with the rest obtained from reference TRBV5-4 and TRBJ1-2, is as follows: ETGVTQSPTHLIKTRGQQVTLRCSSQSGHNTVSWYQQALGQGPQFIFQYYREEENGRGNFPPRFSGLQFPNYSSELNVNALELDDSALYLCASSSEAQGNYGYTFGSGTRLTVV.